Listed here are 2 T cell receptor beta chains from one sample, sequenced in a study of technical replicates of blood from four donors. Produced via immunoSEQ multiplex PCR; TCRdb's table is partial and in-frame only. The sample carries roughly 70,000 clones, under 98% recorded once. Sequencing was carried out using T cells isolated from PBMCs. The receptors were sampled from a human donor in good health.

The chain carries TRBV4-2 and TRBJ2-3, with 8 nucleotides matching TRBD2. CDR3 length: 18 amino acids. V shed 0 bases and J 3 bases; nucleotides not matched to a gene: 11. Germline V gene data show CDR1 as LGHNA and CDR2 as YNFKEQ. The CDR3 nucleotides are TGTGCCAGCAGCCAAGATCAGGAGAGGGCTAGCGGGACAGATACGCAGTATTTT. Translated: CASSQDQERASGTDTQYF.

The chain joins TRBV28 to TRBJ2-3; 8 bases map to TRBD2. Trimming at V came to 3 bases and at J to 6 bases, leaving 5 bases not matched to a gene. The CDR3 has 14 residues. Germline CDR1 and CDR2: MDHEN and SYDVKM. CDR3 protein: CASSFGAGGDTQYF. CDR3 coding DNA: TGTGCCAGCAGTTTTGGGGCGGGAGGCGATACGCAGTATTTT.